This TCR beta chain was sequenced in a study of regulatory T cells in long-lasting Graves disease. Stated time point: newly diagnosed GD, antithyroid drugs for less than 3 months. Preparation of the TCR library used RNA extracted from PBMCs. HTBI primers from iRepertoire and Arm-PCR of CDR3 regions yielded the TCR beta libraries. TCRdb reanalysed the multiplex PCR reads using MiXCR and keeps one entry per CDR3 protein. Among 250,000 or so distinct CDR3 sequences listed, about 20% were seen once. This clonotype was observed at least ten times. The V gene's germline CDR1 is SGHAT and CDR2 FQNNGV. V dropped 1 base and J dropped 5; count of bases not matched to a gene: 7. The CDR3 sequence is 16 residues long. This sample also appeared in a second study, on T cells in Graves' hyperthyroidism and ophthalmopathy.

The sample consisted of peripheral blood mononuclear cells (PBMCs), taken at new diagnosis, from a patient treated with antithyroid drugs. The J gene is TRBJ2-2, the V gene TRBV11-2; 7 nucleotides match TRBD1. The source of this sequence is a woman younger than 45 with Graves disease. The CDR3 reads CASSLAPGQRTGELFF. The CDR3 nucleotides read TGTGCCAGCAGCTTAGCCCCGGGACAGAGGACCGGGGAGCTGTTTTTT.